This T cell receptor beta chain was profiled in a study of blood T cells in healthy people across ages. Study findings and constraints: Whereas aged donors had fewer naive CD4+ cells, long-lived donors had more of them and higher diversity.

Alongside a J-beta primer mix, a sample-barcoded 5' primer served in a second PCR lasting about 7 to 12 cycles. TCRdb re-called the 5' RACE reads through MiXCR, storing one row per CDR3 protein. The sample holds roughly 680,000 distinct CDR3 sequences; 20% to 25% are singletons and the top ten take 3% to 4%. Germline V gene sequence: CDR1 SGHTA, CDR2 FQGTGA. The CDR3 length is 15 residues. Note on this clonotype: As yet, its antigen is unknown. Germline is not matched at one junction end, which may reflect a read error.

The TCR originated in a man between 65 and 79 years old in good health. Sequencing was performed on blood. J is TRBJ2-1 and V is TRBV7-3, with 9 bases matching TRBD2. The CDR3 sequence: CVSSNSGSSYNEQFF. Here the CDR3 DNA reads TGTGTCAGCAGCAATAGCGGGAGTTCCTACAATGAGCAGTTCTTC.